The 27 T cell receptor beta chains listed next were all sequenced from one sample in a study of blood T cells in healthy people across ages. Together with a sample-barcoded 5' primer, a J-beta primer mix was included in a second PCR lasting about 6 to 11 cycles. TCRdb analysed the 5' RACE reads with MiXCR anew, one entry per CDR3 protein. The table lists around 1.5 million distinct CDR3 sequences, roughly 32% of them singletons. The specimen was blood. The source is a woman in her 30s in good health.

A few counts support this clonotype. CDR3 residues: CSARHVVAYEQYF. CDR3 sequence (DNA): TGCAGTGCTAGACATGTTGTGGCCTACGAGCAGTACTTC. The J gene is TRBJ2-7, the V gene TRBV20-1, with D uncertain. V lost 2 bases and J 2 bases, leaving 10 bases between the germline ends. This CDR3 region has 13 residues. CDR1 is DFQATT and CDR2 is SNEGSKA in the germline V gene (reference sequence).

The genes are TRBV6-4 and TRBJ2-1; 7 nucleotides line up with TRBD2. This CDR3 has 15 amino acids. With 7 bases clipped from V and 4 bases from J, the junction kept 10 bases outside the gene matches. From germline, CDR1 is MRHNA and CDR2 SNTAGT. This chain's CDR3 is CASTEALAAYNEQFF. The CDR3 DNA follows: TGTGCCAGCACCGAGGCGCTAGCGGCTTACAATGAGCAGTTCTTC.

This clonotype was counted a few times. This chain uses TRBV6-6 with TRBJ2-3; 10 positions agree with TRBD2. J lost 7 bases, V lost 6 bases, and 10 bases had no gene match. The germline CDR1 and CDR2 sequences are MNHNY and SVGAGI (reference sequence). The CDR3 is made up of 15 amino acids. CDR3 in amino acids: CASRDSLLAGNTQYF. The DNA of the CDR3 is TGTGCCAGCAGGGACTCGTTACTAGCGGGAAATACGCAGTATTTT.

J is TRBJ2-1 and V is TRBV18; 10 bases agree with TRBD2. Germline trimming cut 0 bases from V and 10 bases from J; bases unmatched to any gene: 9. Germline V gives CDR1 KGHSH, CDR2 LQKENI. This CDR3 has 16 amino acids. DNA for the CDR3: TGTGCCAGCTCACCACCGAGCCAGCGGGGGGGCCTCGAGCAGTTCTTC. Its protein product is CASSPPSQRGGLEQFF.

In the case of this clonotype: A single base separates this from a much larger clone, so it may be a read error. The chain employs TRBV2 and TRBJ2-7; 7 nucleotides match TRBD1. This CDR3 has 14 residues. Germline V gene sequence: CDR1 SNHLY, CDR2 FYNNEI. The CDR3 DNA sequence: TGTGCCTGCAGTTCCGGGACAGATACCTACGAGCAGTACTTC. This translates into CACSSGTDTYEQYF.

Concerning this clonotype: The conserved final phenylalanine or tryptophan is absent from the CDR3, which likely points to a read error. V is TRBV5-1 and J is TRBJ2-6; a weak D match, TRBD1 (7 bases). The V gene's germline CDR1 is SGHRS and CDR2 YFSETQ. The ends were cut back, 5 bases at V and 4 bases at J, with 22 bases in the middle. The CDR3 contains 18 residues. This chain's CDR3 is CASSRGQGGFSGANVLTY. The CDR3, as DNA: TGCGCCAGCAGTCGGGGGCAGGGGGGTTTCTCCGGGGCCAACGTCCTGACTTAC.

The rearrangement joins TRBV7-6 to TRBJ2-5; D could derive from TRBD1 or TRBD2 (5 bases each). The closer fit of TRBJ2-7 to the DNA end suggests the J call may be wrong. The CDR3 sequence is 17 residues long. CDR1 SGHVS and CDR2 FNYEAQ come from the germline V gene. CDR3 bases: TGTGCCAGCAGCTTGAAAGTCGGGACCCAGGGTACCTACGAGCAGTACTTC. As protein: CASSLKVGTQGTYEQYF.

The rearrangement uses TRBV24-1 and TRBJ2-3; tentatively, D is TRBD2 (5 bases). Trimming left V 2 bases short and J 0 bases short, with 11 bases between. CDR1 is KGHDR, CDR2 SFDVKD, per germline. The CDR3 is 16 residues long. The CDR3 is CATSDSAGMSTDTQYF. The CDR3 nucleotides read TGTGCCACCAGTGATTCAGCCGGGATGAGCACAGATACGCAGTATTTT.

Note on this clonotype: A much larger clone lies a single base off, so this may be a read error. The chain uses TRBV20-1 and TRBJ2-1; the D is unclear. This CDR3 is built from 10 residues. V lost 3 bases, J lost 8 bases, and 5 bases lay in between. Looked up from germline, CDR1 is DFQATT and CDR2 is SNEGSKA (reference sequence). The CDR3 sequence: CSASHDEQFF. DNA of the CDR3: TGCAGTGCTAGCCACGATGAGCAGTTCTTC.

V usage is TRBV7-2 and J usage is TRBJ2-7, with D possibly called TRBD1 or TRBD2 (5 bases each). CDR1 is SGHTA and CDR2 is FQGNSA in the germline V gene. The CDR3 totals 14 residues. Deletions cut 5 bases from V and 6 bases from J, with 17 bases between. This chain's CDR3 is CASSPRGVAREQYF. The CDR3 DNA follows: TGTGCCAGCAGCCCGCGAGGGGTAGCCCGCGAGCAGTACTTC.

The chain joins TRBV20-1 to TRBJ2-4; 8 nucleotides agree with TRBD1. CDR3 size: 15 residues. J gave up 7 bases and V 5 bases, and 13 bases lay outside the gene matches. Germline CDR1 and CDR2: DFQATT and SNEGSKA (reference sequence). In DNA, the CDR3 is TGCAGTGCTCGTGGACAGGGATCGGGGGCCAACATTCAGTACTTC. Its translation is CSARGQGSGANIQYF.

This clonotype appeared many times. The chain is built from TRBV9 and TRBJ1-4; D gene unclear. Per the germline V gene, CDR1 is SGDLS and CDR2 is YYNGEE. V dropped 3 bases and J dropped 0 bases, with 9 bases sitting between them. The CDR3 contains 15 residues. CDR3 nucleotides: TGTGCCAGCAGCGCCACAGCAGCAACTAATGAAAAACTGTTTTTT. The encoded protein is CASSATAATNEKLFF.

This chain links TRBV5-1 with TRBJ1-4; 8 bases are shared with TRBD1. This CDR3 has 15 amino acids. The junction had 10 bases not matched to a gene; V was cut back by 4 bases and J by 8 bases. Germline-derived CDR1 and CDR2 are SGHRS and YFSETQ. This CDR3 reads CASSARQGREEKLFF. CDR3 DNA sequence: TGCGCCAGCAGCGCCCGACAGGGGAGGGAAGAAAAACTGTTTTTT. Looking up the rest from reference TRBV5-1 and TRBJ1-4 gives the full variable domain: KAGVTQTPRYLIKTRGQQVTLSCSPISGHRSVSWYQQTPGQGLQFLFEYFSETQRNKGNFPGRFSGRQFSNSRSEMNVSTLELGDSALYLCASSARQGREEKLFFGSGTQLSVL.

The chain recombines TRBV20-1 with TRBJ2-4; D is undetermined. The germline V gene has CDR1 DFQATT and CDR2 SNEGSKA (reference sequence). This CDR3 contains 12 residues. V lost 3 bases to trimming and J lost 7 bases, with 10 bases between them. This CDR3 is CSASPDGNIQYF. The CDR3, as DNA: TGCAGTGCTAGTCCCGACGGGAACATTCAGTACTTC.

Worth noting for this clonotype: Its ends do not fully match the called genes, so a read error is possible. The chain couples TRBV27 to TRBJ2-7, with D possibly matching TRBD1 (6 bases). From germline, CDR1 is MNHEY and CDR2 SMNVEV (reference sequence). CDR3 length: 13 residues. CDR3 protein: CACSSGTLAEQYF. For the CDR3, the DNA is TGTGCCTGCAGTTCCGGGACACTCGCCGAGCAGTACTTC.

The CDR3 region has the DNA TGTGCCAGCATGGGCAGCGCAACCTACGAGCAGTACTTC. It codes for CASMGSATYEQYF. This chain connects TRBV6-1 to TRBJ2-7; D remains ambiguous. V lost 7 bases and J lost 2, with 12 bases in between. This CDR3 is 13 amino acids long. From germline, CDR1 is MNHNS and CDR2 SASEGT.

Notes on this clonotype: An end of the junction does not agree with germline; a read error may underlie this. This chain joins TRBV20-1 and TRBJ2-3, with 9 bases lining up with TRBD1. The CDR3 is made up of 15 amino acids. From germline, CDR1 is DFQATT and CDR2 SNEGSKA (reference sequence). DNA for the CDR3: TGCAGTGCTAGGACAGGGGGTTCGAGGACAGGTACGCAGTATTTT. Protein: CSARTGGSRTGTQYF.

The rearrangement joins TRBV28 to TRBJ1-4, with 10 bases that match TRBD1. Trimming took 3 bases from V and 3 from J; bases not matched to a gene: 10. CDR1 MDHEN and CDR2 SYDVKM come from the germline V gene. This CDR3 spans 18 amino acids. The CDR3 loop is CASSFPGTGVSANEKLFF. The CDR3 nucleotides are TGTGCCAGCAGTTTCCCCGGGACAGGGGTGTCGGCTAATGAAAAACTGTTTTTT.

The rearrangement uses TRBV20-1 and TRBJ2-1, with 7 bases fitting TRBD1. CDR3 size: 16 residues. Germline V gene lookup returns CDR1 DFQATT and CDR2 SNEGSKA (reference sequence). Germline trimming cut 0 bases from V and 10 bases from J; bases unmatched to any gene: 15. CDR3 bases: TGCAGTGCTAGAGAGGGTCGACAGGGCGTAGTTACGGAGCAGTTCTTC. Encoded protein: CSAREGRQGVVTEQFF.

This clonotype was picked up a small number of times. For the CDR3, the DNA is TGTGCCAGCAGCCAGAAAAAGGGAGCGGGGAGCACCCGAGATACGCAGTATTTT. Protein product: CASSQKKGAGSTRDTQYF. This chain connects TRBV3-1 to TRBJ2-3; 7 bases match TRBD2. The CDR3 has 18 residues. V shed 3 bases and J 5 bases; nucleotides not matched to a gene: 17. CDR1 is LGHDT, CDR2 YNNKEL, per germline (reference sequence).

There are a few counts of this clonotype. The chain couples TRBV5-1 to TRBJ2-7; perhaps D is TRBD1 or TRBD2 (5 bases each). The CDR3 loop spans 18 amino acids. Trimming took 0 bases from V and 6 from J, leaving 25 bases between them. Germline CDR1 reads SGHRS; CDR2 reads YFSETQ. CDR3 nucleotide sequence: TGCGCCAGCAGCTTGGCCCCCTCCGGGACCTCCGGAACTGGCGAGCAGTACTTC. Amino acids: CASSLAPSGTSGTGEQYF.

The rearrangement links TRBV5-5 to TRBJ1-2; D is undetermined. The V gene lost 0 bases and the J gene lost 5 bases, with 11 bases spanning the gap. Germline lookup yields CDR1 SGHKS and CDR2 YYEKEE (reference sequence). The CDR3 has 14 amino acids. Written as DNA, the CDR3 is TGTGCCAGCAGCTTGGCCGACGGAGCGTATGGCTACACCTTC. Its protein is CASSLADGAYGYTF.

In its sample, this clonotype was seen a few times. The chain combines TRBV12-5 with TRBJ2-6, with D possibly matching TRBD2 (6 bases). Germline CDR1 and CDR2: LGHNT and FRNRAP. This CDR3 is built from 17 residues. V dropped 5 bases and J dropped 4 bases, with 18 bases sitting between them. The CDR3 coding sequence is TGTGCTAGTGGTAACTCGGCAGGGAGGTTGGGGGCCAACGTCCTGACTTTC. It translates to CASGNSAGRLGANVLTF.

Only a few counts were recorded for this clonotype. The chain carries TRBV6-1 and TRBJ1-2, with 10 bases that match TRBD1. The CDR3 is 14 amino acids. The junction had 4 bases not matched to a gene; V was cut back by 7 bases and J by 2 bases. CDR1 MNHNS and CDR2 SASEGT come from the germline V gene. The CDR3 region is CASIRDRGNYGYTF. Here the CDR3 DNA reads TGTGCCAGCATCCGGGACAGGGGAAACTATGGCTACACCTTC.

A word on this clonotype: One end of the junction does not line up with germline, which may come from a read error. This sequence joins TRBV20-1 and TRBJ2-3; 7 bases line up with TRBD2. Germline assignment: CDR1 DFQATT and CDR2 SNEGSKA (reference sequence). The CDR3 runs 14 residues. This CDR3 reads CSAPRAGPTDRQYF. CDR3 bases: TGCAGTGCTCCCCGAGCGGGGCCCACAGATAGGCAGTATTTT.

V and J are TRBV30 and TRBJ2-5; D is unclear. The last part of the DNA fits TRBJ2-7 better; the J call may be wrong. The length of the CDR3 is 11 residues. The germline V gene encodes CDR1 GTSNPN and CDR2 SVGIG (reference sequence). CDR3 DNA sequence: TGTGCCTGGGCAGCTAATTACGAGCAGTACTTC. Its translation is CAWAANYEQYF.

V gene TRBV3-1 combines with J gene TRBJ1-2; D possibly corresponds to TRBD1 (6 bases). Germline V gene lookup returns CDR1 LGHDT and CDR2 YNNKEL (reference sequence). V was cut by 3 bases and J by 6 bases, with 14 bases left in between. The CDR3 covers 14 residues. The CDR3 loop reads CASSQVQGSDGYTF. The CDR3 region has the DNA TGTGCCAGCAGCCAGGTACAGGGCTCGGATGGCTACACCTTC.